This T cell receptor (beta chain) was identified in a study of cytomegalovirus exposure and HLA in healthy donors. Study-wide findings and caveats: The authors later linked a missense DCLRE1C variant to TCR beta V- and J-gene trimming. There was a cluster of highly shared sequence variants that was likely a sequencing artifact. Analysis performed later showed TCR beta chains linked to HLA being more clonally expanded than equally common others. Certain indistinguishable V segments, among them TRBV6-2 and TRBV6-3, were excluded.

Primers: 60 Vbeta forward and 13 Jbeta reverse. Data came from immunoSEQ multiplex PCR; TCRdb stores just in-frame clones and leaves some out. Of more than 90,000 clones listed, almost 70% are singletons. This clone was counted a few times. The antigen remains undetermined. Germline V gives CDR1 SGHNT, CDR2 YYREEE (reference sequence). Trimming removed 0 bases from V and 6 bases from J, with 13 bases in between. The CDR3 consists of 15 residues. V is TRBV5-4 and J is TRBJ1-5; D gene ambiguous. The TCR was taken from a man aged 25-45 years in good health and CMV-seropositive. The sample comprised PBMCs. The CDR3 DNA reads as TGTGCCAGCAGCTTGGATGGAGGGATGGGTCAGCCCCAGCATTTT. Translation: CASSLDGGMGQPQHF.